A single sample is the source of the 13 T cell receptor beta chains below, sequenced in a study of response to subunit inactivated influenza vaccine. From the RT-PCR reads, TCRdb called clonotypes with MiXCR, one entry per CDR3 protein. The sample lists 630,000 or so distinct CDR3 sequences, less than 20% occurring once. Source: PBMCs from blood, taken 11 to 12 days after vaccination. The receptors stem from a man in his fifties who received an inactivated influenza vaccine.

Regarding this clonotype: A junction boundary mismatches the germline segment, possibly from a read error. The chain recombines TRBV5-1 with TRBJ2-7, with 10 bases matching TRBD2. CDR3 length: 14 residues. Germline V lookup: CDR1 SGHRS, CDR2 YFSETQ. The CDR3 DNA reads as TGCGCCAGCAGCCAGACTAGCGGGTCCTCCGAGCAGTACTTC. Its protein is CASSQTSGSSEQYF.

This chain joins TRBV3-1 and TRBJ2-1; possible D gene TRBD2, 5 bases. CDR3 length equals 16 residues. Germline CDR1 LGHDT, CDR2 YNNKEL (reference sequence). V was clipped by 0 bases and J by 3 bases, with 12 bases between them. The CDR3 DNA sequence: TGTGCCAGCAGCCAAGAAAAGGACGGAGGCTACAATGAGCAGTTCTTC. Translation: CASSQEKDGGYNEQFF.

The V and J genes are TRBV3-1 and TRBJ1-2; maybe TRBD1 (5 bases). The V end was cut by 1 base, the J end by 7 bases, with 16 bases between. CDR1 LGHDT and CDR2 YNNKEL come from the germline V gene (reference sequence). The CDR3 runs to 15 residues. The CDR3 is CASSQVNRGKAGYTF. CDR3 nucleotides: TGTGCCAGCAGCCAAGTTAATCGGGGGAAGGCTGGCTACACCTTC.

The chain has TRBV18 and TRBJ2-1; 10 bases are shared with TRBD2. The CDR3 is 15 residues long. V gave up 3 bases and J gave up 6 bases; unmatched junction bases: 5. Germline loops: CDR1 KGHSH, CDR2 LQKENI. The CDR3 protein is CASSPFGTSVNEQFF. The CDR3 DNA follows: TGTGCCAGCTCACCCTTCGGGACTAGCGTCAATGAGCAGTTCTTC.

There are a few counts of this clonotype. The chain carries TRBV7-9 and TRBJ2-2; D might be TRBD1 (8 bases). V was clipped by 5 bases and J by 5 bases, with 15 bases between them. The V gene's germline CDR1 is SEHNR and CDR2 FQNEAQ (reference sequence). This CDR3 has 15 residues. Here the CDR3 DNA reads TGTGCCAGCAGCCGTATACAGGGGGGGACCGGGGAGCTGTTTTTT. The encoded protein is CASSRIQGGTGELFF.

This clonotype turned up a few times. The V gene is TRBV6-1, the J gene TRBJ2-7; 13 bases match TRBD2. The CDR3 contains 14 residues. Germline V lookup: CDR1 MNHNS, CDR2 SASEGT. Losses at the gene ends were 6 bases for V and 4 bases for J; bases not matched to a gene: 3. CDR3 sequence: CASRWTSGGYEQYF. Written as DNA, the CDR3 is TGTGCCAGCAGGTGGACTAGCGGGGGTTACGAGCAGTACTTC.

The gene calls are TRBV29-1 and TRBJ2-7, with D unclear. The CDR3 runs 12 residues. The germline gives CDR1 SQVTM, CDR2 ANQGSEA. The ends were cut back, 1 base at V and 2 bases at J, with 6 bases in the middle. The DNA of the CDR3 is TGCAGCGTTGAAGGGGCAGCCTACGAGCAGTACTTC. Protein product: CSVEGAAYEQYF.

The V gene is TRBV7-2, the J gene TRBJ2-5; D could derive from TRBD1 or TRBD2 (5 bases each). CDR1 and CDR2 (germline): SGHTA, FQGNSA. The germline V and J ends were trimmed by 0 bases and 4 bases, with 9 bases remaining between them. This CDR3 is 14 amino acids long. The CDR3 region is CASSLAWGSETQYF. CDR3 DNA sequence: TGTGCCAGCAGCTTAGCGTGGGGGTCAGAGACCCAGTACTTC.

The genes are TRBV19 and TRBJ2-1, with D perhaps TRBD2 (5 bases). V dropped 4 bases and J dropped 7 bases, with 8 bases sitting between them. CDR1 and CDR2 (germline): LNHDA, SQIVND (reference sequence). This CDR3 spans 12 amino acids. CDR3 DNA: TGTGCCAGTAGTACCAGACTAAATGAGCAGTTCTTC. Amino acid sequence: CASSTRLNEQFF.

This clonotype appeared a few times. The genes are TRBV7-2 and TRBJ1-1; unclear D gene. The CDR3 is 16 residues long. In germline, CDR1 is SGHTA, CDR2 FQGNSA. The V and J ends lost 3 bases and 10 bases respectively, with 24 bases between them. The chain's CDR3 is CASSFAPGSIYNGAFF. The CDR3 region has the DNA TGTGCCAGCAGCTTTGCGCCGGGATCTATTTATAACGGAGCTTTCTTT. Using reference TRBV7-2 and TRBJ1-1 for the parts outside the CDR3, the full variable domain is GAGVSQSPSNKVTEKGKDVELRCDPISGHTALYWYRQSLGQGLEFLIYFQGNSAPDKSGLPSDRFSAERTGGSVSTLTIQRTQQEDSAVYLCASSFAPGSIYNGAFFGQGTRLTVV.

The V call is TRBV21-1, the J call TRBJ2-1; TRBD2 was called by the table and not checked on the DNA. TRBV21-1 is a known pseudogene. CDR3 size: 14 residues. The CDR3: CASSKAMSRRECFF. CDR3 nucleotide sequence: TGTGCCAGCAGCAAAGCCATGAGTAGGCGGGAGTGTTTCTTC.

The DNA for the CDR3 is TGCGCCAGCAGCACACAGGGGGCGCAAACCGGGGAGCTGTTTTTT. Translated, it gives CASSTQGAQTGELFF. The gene calls are TRBV5-1 and TRBJ2-2, with 9 bases fitting TRBD1. Germline values: CDR1 SGHRS, CDR2 YFSETQ. The length of the CDR3 is 15 residues. Losses at the gene ends were 4 bases for V and 5 bases for J; bases not matched to a gene: 6.

This clonotype has just a few counts. The chain is built from TRBV28 and TRBJ1-1; D is unclear. Trimming removed 5 bases from V and 3 bases from J, with 16 bases in between. CDR1 MDHEN and CDR2 SYDVKM come from the germline V gene. CDR3 length equals 15 residues. This chain's CDR3 is CASSTIGSYDTEAFF. The DNA for the CDR3 is TGTGCCAGCAGTACCATTGGGAGCTACGACACTGAAGCTTTCTTT.